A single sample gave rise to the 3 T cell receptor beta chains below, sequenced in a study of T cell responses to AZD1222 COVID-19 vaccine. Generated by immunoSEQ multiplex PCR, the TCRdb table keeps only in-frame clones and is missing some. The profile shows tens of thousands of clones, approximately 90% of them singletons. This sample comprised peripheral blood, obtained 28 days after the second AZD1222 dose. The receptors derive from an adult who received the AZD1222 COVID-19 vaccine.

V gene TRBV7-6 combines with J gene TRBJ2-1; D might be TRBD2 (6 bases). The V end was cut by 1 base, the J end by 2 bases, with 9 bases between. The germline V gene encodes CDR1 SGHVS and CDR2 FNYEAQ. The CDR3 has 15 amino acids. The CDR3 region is CASSLGASAYNEQFF. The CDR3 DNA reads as TGTGCCAGCAGCTTAGGGGCTAGCGCCTACAATGAGCAGTTCTTC.

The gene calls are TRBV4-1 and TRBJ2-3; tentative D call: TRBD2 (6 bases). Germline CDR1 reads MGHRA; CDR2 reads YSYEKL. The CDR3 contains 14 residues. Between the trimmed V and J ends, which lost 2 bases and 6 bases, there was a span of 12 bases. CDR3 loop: CASSQLASGDTQYF. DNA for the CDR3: TGCGCCAGCAGCCAACTAGCGTCGGGCGATACGCAGTATTTT.

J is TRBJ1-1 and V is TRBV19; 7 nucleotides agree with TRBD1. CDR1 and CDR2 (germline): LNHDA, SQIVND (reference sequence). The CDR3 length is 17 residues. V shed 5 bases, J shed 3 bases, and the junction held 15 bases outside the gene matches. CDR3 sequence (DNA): TGTGCCAGTAGTCTTTGGGACAGCCAACTGAGGGACACTGAAGCTTTCTTT. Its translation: CASSLWDSQLRDTEAFF.